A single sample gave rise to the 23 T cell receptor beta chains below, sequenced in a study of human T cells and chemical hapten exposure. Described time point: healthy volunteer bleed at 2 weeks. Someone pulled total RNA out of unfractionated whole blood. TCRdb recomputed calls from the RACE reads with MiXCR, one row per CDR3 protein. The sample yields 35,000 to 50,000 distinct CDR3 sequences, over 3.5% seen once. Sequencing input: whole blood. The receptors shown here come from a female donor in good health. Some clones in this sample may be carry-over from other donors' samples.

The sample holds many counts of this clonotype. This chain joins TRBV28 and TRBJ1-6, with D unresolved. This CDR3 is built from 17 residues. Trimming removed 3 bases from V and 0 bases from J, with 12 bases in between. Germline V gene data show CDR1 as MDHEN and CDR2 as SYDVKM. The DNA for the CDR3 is TGTGCCAGCAGTTTTTTTTCGGGCAGCTCCTATAATTCACCCCTCCACTTT. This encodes CASSFFSGSSYNSPLHF.

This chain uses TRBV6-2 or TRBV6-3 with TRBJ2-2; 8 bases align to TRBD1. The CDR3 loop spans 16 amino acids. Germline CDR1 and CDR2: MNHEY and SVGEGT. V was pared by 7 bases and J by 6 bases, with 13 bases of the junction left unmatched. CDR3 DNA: TGTGCCAGCACCGCGGACAGGGAATATGAGTCCGGGGAGCTGTTTTTT. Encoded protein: CASTADREYESGELFF.

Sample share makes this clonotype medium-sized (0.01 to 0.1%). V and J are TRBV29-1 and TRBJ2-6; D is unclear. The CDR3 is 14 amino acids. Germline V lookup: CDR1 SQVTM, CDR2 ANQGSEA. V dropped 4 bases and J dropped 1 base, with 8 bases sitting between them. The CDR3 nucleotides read TGCAGCGTTGTAGATGGTTCTGGGGCCAACGTCCTGACTTTC. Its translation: CSVVDGSGANVLTF. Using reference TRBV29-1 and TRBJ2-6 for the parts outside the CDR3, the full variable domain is SAVISQKPSRDICQRGTSLTIQCQVDSQVTMMFWYRQQPGQSLTLIATANQGSEATYESGFVIDKFPISRPNLTFSTLTVSNMSPEDSSIYLCSVVDGSGANVLTFGAGSRLTVL.

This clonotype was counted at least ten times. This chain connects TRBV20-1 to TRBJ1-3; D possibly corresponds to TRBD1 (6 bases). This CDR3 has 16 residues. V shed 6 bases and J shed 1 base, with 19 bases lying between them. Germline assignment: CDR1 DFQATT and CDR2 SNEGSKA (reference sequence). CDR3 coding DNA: TGCAGTGCGGAGACAGGACGCTTCAGGTCTGGAAACACCATATATTTT. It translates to CSAETGRFRSGNTIYF.

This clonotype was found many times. The DNA of the CDR3 is TGTGCCAGCGGCCGGGGACCCTCCTACGAGCAGTACTTC. It encodes CASGRGPSYEQYF. The chain is built from TRBV5-5 and TRBJ2-7; TRBD1 or TRBD2 may be the D gene (5 bases each). The CDR3 covers 13 residues. Trimming took off 7 bases at V and 0 bases at J, with 11 bases between the two ends. CDR1 is SGHKS and CDR2 is YYEKEE in the germline V gene (reference sequence).

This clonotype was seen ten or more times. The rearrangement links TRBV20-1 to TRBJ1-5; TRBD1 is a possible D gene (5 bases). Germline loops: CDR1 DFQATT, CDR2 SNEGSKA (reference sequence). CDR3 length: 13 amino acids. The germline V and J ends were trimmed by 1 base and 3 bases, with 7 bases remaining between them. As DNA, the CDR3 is TGCAGTGCTAGAGGCAGGGACAATCAGCCCCAGCATTTT. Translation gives CSARGRDNQPQHF.

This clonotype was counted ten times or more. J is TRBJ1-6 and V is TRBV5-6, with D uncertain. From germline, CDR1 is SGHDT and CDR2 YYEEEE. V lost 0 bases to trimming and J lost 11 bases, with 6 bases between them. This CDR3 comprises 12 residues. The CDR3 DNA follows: TGTGCCAGCAGCTTGGATCACCCACCCCTCCACTTT. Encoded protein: CASSLDHPPLHF.

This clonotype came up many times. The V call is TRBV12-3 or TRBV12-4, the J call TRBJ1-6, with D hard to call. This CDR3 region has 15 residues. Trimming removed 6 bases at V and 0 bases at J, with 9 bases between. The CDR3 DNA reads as TGTGCCAGCAGGAGTTCCTTCTCCTATAATTCACCCCTCCACTTT. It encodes CASRSSFSYNSPLHF.

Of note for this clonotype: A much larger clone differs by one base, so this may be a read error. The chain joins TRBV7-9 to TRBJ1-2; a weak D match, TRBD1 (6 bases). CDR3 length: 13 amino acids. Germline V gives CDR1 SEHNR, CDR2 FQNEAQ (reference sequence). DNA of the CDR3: TGTGCCAGTGGCATAGGGGGGGACTATGGCCACACCTTC. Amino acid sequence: CASGIGGDYGHTF.

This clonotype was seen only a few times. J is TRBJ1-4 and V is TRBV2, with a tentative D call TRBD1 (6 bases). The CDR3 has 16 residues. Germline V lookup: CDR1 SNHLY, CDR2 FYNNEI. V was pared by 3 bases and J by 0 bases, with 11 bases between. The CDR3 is CASSDQGLATNEKLFF. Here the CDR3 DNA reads TGTGCCAGCAGTGATCAGGGGTTAGCAACTAATGAAAAACTGTTTTTT.

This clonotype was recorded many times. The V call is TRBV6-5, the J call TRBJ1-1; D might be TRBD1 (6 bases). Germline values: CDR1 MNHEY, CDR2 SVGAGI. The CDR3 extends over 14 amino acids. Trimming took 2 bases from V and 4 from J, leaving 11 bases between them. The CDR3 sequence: CASSYHPRGTEAFF. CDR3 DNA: TGTGCCAGCAGTTACCACCCCAGGGGCACTGAAGCTTTCTTT.

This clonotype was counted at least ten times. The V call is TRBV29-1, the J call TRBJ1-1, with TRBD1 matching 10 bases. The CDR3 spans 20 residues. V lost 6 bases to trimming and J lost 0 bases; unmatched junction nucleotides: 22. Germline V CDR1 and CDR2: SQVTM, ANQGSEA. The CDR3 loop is CSVERPGQGMFGDMNTEAFF. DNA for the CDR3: TGCAGCGTAGAGCGCCCGGGACAGGGGATGTTTGGGGACATGAACACTGAAGCTTTCTTT.

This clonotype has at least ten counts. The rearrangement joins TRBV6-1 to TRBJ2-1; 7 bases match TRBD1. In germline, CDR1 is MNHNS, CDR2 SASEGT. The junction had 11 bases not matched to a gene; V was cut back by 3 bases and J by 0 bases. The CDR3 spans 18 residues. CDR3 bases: TGTGCCAGCAGTGATTATTGGACAGGTTGGGGCTCCTACAATGAGCAGTTCTTC. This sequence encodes CASSDYWTGWGSYNEQFF.

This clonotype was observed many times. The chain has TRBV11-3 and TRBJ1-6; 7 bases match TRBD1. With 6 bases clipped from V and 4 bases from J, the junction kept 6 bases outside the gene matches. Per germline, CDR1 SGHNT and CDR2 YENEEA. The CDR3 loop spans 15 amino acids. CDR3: CASRGQEGYNSPLHF. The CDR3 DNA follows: TGTGCCAGCAGAGGACAGGAGGGGTATAATTCACCCCTCCACTTT.

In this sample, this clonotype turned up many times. The CDR3 region has the DNA TGTGCCAGCAGCCCCCAGGGCAGATTGAACACCATATATTTT. Translation gives CASSPQGRLNTIYF. V and J are TRBV7-2 and TRBJ1-3; a weak D match, TRBD1 (5 bases). The length of the CDR3 is 14 residues. V lost 5 bases to trimming and J lost 7 bases, with 15 bases between them. From germline, CDR1 is SGHTA and CDR2 FQGNSA. The full variable domain, in which reference TRBV7-2 and TRBJ1-3 provide the parts outside the CDR3, is GAGVSQSPSNKVTEKGKDVELRCDPISGHTALYWYRQSLGQGLEFLIYFQGNSAPDKSGLPSDRFSAERTGGSVSTLTIQRTQQEDSAVYLCASSPQGRLNTIYFGEGSWLTVV.

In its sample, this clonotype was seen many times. CDR3 nucleotides: TGTGCCAGCAGCTTTAGCGGGAGCACAGATACGCAGTATTTT. This codes for CASSFSGSTDTQYF. This rearrangement joins TRBV7-9 to TRBJ2-3; 7 positions match TRBD2. The length of the CDR3 is 14 residues. CDR1 and CDR2 from the germline V gene are SEHNR and FQNEAQ (reference sequence). Losses at the gene ends were 3 bases for V and 0 bases for J; bases not matched to a gene: 0.

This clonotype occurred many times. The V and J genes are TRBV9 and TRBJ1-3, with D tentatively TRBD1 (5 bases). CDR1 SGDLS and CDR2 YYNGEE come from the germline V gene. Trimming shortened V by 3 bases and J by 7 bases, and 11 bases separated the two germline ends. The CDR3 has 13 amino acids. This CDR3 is CASSDDSTNTIYF. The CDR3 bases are TGTGCCAGCAGCGACGACAGTACGAACACCATATATTTT.

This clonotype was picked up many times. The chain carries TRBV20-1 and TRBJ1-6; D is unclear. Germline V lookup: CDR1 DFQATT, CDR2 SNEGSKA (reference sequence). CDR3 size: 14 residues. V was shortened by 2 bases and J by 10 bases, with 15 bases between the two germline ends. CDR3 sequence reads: CSARRPTDGSPLHF. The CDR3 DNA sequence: TGCAGTGCTAGAAGGCCAACTGATGGCTCACCCCTCCACTTT.

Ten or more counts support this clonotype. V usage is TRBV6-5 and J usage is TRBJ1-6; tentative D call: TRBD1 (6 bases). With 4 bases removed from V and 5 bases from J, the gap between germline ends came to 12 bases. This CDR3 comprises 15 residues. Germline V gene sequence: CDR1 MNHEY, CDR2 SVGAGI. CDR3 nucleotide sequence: TGTGCCAGCAGTTCACAGGGTGCCCATAATTCACCCCTCCACTTT. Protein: CASSSQGAHNSPLHF.

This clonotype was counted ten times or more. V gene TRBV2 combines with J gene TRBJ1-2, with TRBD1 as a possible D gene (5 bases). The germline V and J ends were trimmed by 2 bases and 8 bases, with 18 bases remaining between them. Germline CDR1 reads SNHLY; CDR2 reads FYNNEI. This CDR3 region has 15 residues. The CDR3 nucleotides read TGTGCCAGCAGTGAAACGGTAGCAGGGCGCGAGGGCTACACCTTC. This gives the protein CASSETVAGREGYTF. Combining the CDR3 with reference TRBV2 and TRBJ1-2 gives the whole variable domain EPEVTQTPSHQVTQMGQEVILRCVPISNHLYFYWYRQILGQKVEFLVSFYNNEISEKSEIFDDQFSVERPDGSNFTLKIRSTKLEDSAMYFCASSETVAGREGYTFGSGTRLTVV.

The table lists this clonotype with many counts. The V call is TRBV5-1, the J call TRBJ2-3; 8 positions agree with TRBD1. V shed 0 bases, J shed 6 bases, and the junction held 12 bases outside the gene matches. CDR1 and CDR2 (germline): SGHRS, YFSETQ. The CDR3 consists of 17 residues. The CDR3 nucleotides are TGCGCCAGCAGCTTGGGGCCCGCAGGGGGCGCTTTGGATACGCAGTATTTT. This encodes CASSLGPAGGALDTQYF. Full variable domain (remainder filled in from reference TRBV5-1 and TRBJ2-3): KAGVTQTPRYLIKTRGQQVTLSCSPISGHRSVSWYQQTPGQGLQFLFEYFSETQRNKGNFPGRFSGRQFSNSRSEMNVSTLELGDSALYLCASSLGPAGGALDTQYFGPGTRLTVL.

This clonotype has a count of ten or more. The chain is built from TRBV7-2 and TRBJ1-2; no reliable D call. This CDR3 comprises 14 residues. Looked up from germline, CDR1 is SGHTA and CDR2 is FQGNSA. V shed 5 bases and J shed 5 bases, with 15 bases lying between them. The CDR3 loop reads CASSPFGSQYGYTF. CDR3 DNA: TGTGCCAGCAGCCCCTTTGGATCTCAGTATGGCTACACCTTC.

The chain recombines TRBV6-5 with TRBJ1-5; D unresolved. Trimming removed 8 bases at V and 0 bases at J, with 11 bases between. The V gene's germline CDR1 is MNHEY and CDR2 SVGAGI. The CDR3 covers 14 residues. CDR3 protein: CASAPEYSNQPQHF. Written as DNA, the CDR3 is TGTGCCAGCGCCCCAGAATATAGCAATCAGCCCCAGCATTTT.